These 8 T cell receptor beta chains came from one sample sequenced in a study of T cells in Graves' hyperthyroidism and ophthalmopathy. What was amplified from RNA transcripts were TCR beta CDR3 regions. Carried out on the TCR CDR3, a first-round RT-PCR used the HTBI primer set. In TCRdb, the multiplex PCR reads were re-called with MiXCR into one record per CDR3 protein. The table includes roughly 570,000 distinct CDR3 sequences, more than 45% detected once. Sequenced input: peripheral blood or thyroid tissue (not recorded which). These receptors were taken from an adult woman with Graves' disease, either hyperthyroidism or ophthalmopathy (not recorded which).

For the CDR3, the DNA is TGCAGTGCCCCTTGGGGAGGACAGGGAGTCGAGCAGTACTTC. It yields the protein CSAPWGGQGVEQYF. The genes are TRBV20-1 and TRBJ2-7, with 8 positions matching TRBD1. Germline trimming cut 6 bases from V and 6 bases from J; bases unmatched to any gene: 13. The germline V gene encodes CDR1 DFQATT and CDR2 SNEGSKA (reference sequence). The CDR3 covers 14 residues.

This clonotype was seen once. The chain is built from TRBV10-3 and TRBJ2-7; TRBD2 might be the D (6 bases). Trimming took off 6 bases at V and 6 bases at J, with 12 bases between the two ends. The germline V gene has CDR1 ENHRY and CDR2 SYGVKD. The CDR3 is 12 amino acids. The CDR3 region has the DNA TGTGCCATCAGAGGAGGAGGGGTCGAGCAGTACTTC. Translating gives CAIRGGGVEQYF.

The rearrangement uses TRBV7-3 and TRBJ2-6; D is undetermined. CDR1 is SGHTA, CDR2 FQGTGA, per germline. This CDR3 comprises 13 residues. Trimming cost V 5 bases and J 4 bases, with 6 bases left between them. CDR3 nucleotide sequence: TGTGCCAGCAGCAACACAGGGGCCAACGTCCTGACTTTC. Encoded protein: CASSNTGANVLTF.

This clonotype was detected a few times. The V and J genes are TRBV3-1 and TRBJ1-5; weak D call: TRBD1 (5 bases). The length of the CDR3 is 16 residues. The germline V gene has CDR1 LGHDT and CDR2 YNNKEL (reference sequence). V was pared by 3 bases and J by 3 bases, with 15 bases between. CDR3 DNA: TGTGCCAGCAGCCAGGGGATTTCGGGACTCAATCAGCCCCAGCATTTT. It encodes CASSQGISGLNQPQHF.

This clonotype came up many times. The rearrangement joins TRBV7-9 to TRBJ1-1; D remains ambiguous. CDR1 is SEHNR and CDR2 is FQNEAQ in the germline V gene (reference sequence). The CDR3 has 13 amino acids. Trimming took off 7 bases at V and 5 bases at J, with 14 bases between the two ends. This chain's CDR3 is CASTVGGFTEAFF. As DNA, the CDR3 is TGTGCCAGCACCGTCGGTGGTTTTACTGAAGCTTTCTTT.

The chain uses TRBV9 and TRBJ2-5; perhaps TRBD1 as D (6 bases). This CDR3 is built from 13 residues. V lost 3 bases, J lost 5 bases, and 11 bases lay in between. The germline gives CDR1 SGDLS, CDR2 YYNGEE. The CDR3 region is CASSARTGETQYF. The DNA of the CDR3 is TGTGCCAGCAGCGCCCGAACAGGGGAGACCCAGTACTTC.

In regard to this clonotype: This is likely a read error, given that the CDR3 carries no conserved phenylalanine or tryptophan at its end. The DNA is omitted, as the CDR3 cannot be located on it reliably, and the CDR3 follows TCRdb's listing. This chain's CDR3 is CASKRGSAS. This rearrangement joins TRBV2 to TRBJ1-6. The V gene's germline CDR1 is SNHLY and CDR2 FYNNEI. Ends included, the CDR3 has 9 residues.

The V gene is TRBV2, the J gene TRBJ1-1, with a weak D call TRBD1 (5 bases). CDR1 is SNHLY and CDR2 is FYNNEI in the germline V gene. The CDR3 contains 14 residues. V was trimmed by 8 bases and J by 3 bases, leaving 16 bases between them. CDR3 amino acids: CASPDGGADTEAFF. Here the CDR3 DNA reads TGTGCCAGCCCCGACGGGGGAGCGGACACTGAAGCTTTCTTT. The full variable domain, in which reference TRBV2 and TRBJ1-1 provide the parts outside the CDR3, is EPEVTQTPSHQVTQMGQEVILRCVPISNHLYFYWYRQILGQKVEFLVSFYNNEISEKSEIFDDQFSVERPDGSNFTLKIRSTKLEDSAMYFCASPDGGADTEAFFGQGTRLTVV.